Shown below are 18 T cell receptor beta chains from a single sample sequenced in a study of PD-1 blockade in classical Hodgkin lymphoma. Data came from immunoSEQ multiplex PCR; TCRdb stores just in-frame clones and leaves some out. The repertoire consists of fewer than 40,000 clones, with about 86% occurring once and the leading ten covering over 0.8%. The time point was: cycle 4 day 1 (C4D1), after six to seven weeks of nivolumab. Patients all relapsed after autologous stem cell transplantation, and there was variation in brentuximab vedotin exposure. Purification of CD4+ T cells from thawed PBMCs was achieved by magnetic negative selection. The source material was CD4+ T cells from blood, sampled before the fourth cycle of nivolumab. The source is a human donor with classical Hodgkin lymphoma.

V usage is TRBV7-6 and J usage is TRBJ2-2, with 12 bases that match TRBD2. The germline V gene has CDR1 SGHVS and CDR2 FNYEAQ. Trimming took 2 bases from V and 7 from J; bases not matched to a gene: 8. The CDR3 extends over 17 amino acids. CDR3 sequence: CASSLLLAGGVRGELFF. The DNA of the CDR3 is TGTGCCAGCAGCTTATTACTAGCGGGGGGCGTCCGCGGGGAGCTGTTTTTT.

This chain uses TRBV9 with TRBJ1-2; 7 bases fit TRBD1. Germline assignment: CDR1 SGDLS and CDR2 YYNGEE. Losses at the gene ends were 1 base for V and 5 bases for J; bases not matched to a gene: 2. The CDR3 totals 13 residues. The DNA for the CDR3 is TGTGCCAGCAGCGTAACAGGGGATTATGGCTACACCTTC. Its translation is CASSVTGDYGYTF.

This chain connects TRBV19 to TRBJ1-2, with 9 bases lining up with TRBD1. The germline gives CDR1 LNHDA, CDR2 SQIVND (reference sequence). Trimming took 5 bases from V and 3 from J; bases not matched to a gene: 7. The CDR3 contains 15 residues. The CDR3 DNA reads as TGTGCCAGTAGTGTTCACAGGGGGCACGACTATGGCTACACCTTC. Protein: CASSVHRGHDYGYTF. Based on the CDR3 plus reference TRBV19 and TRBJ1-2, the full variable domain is DGGITQSPKYLFRKEGQNVTLSCEQNLNHDAMYWYRQDPGQGLRLIYYSQIVNDFQKGDIAEGYSVSREKKESFPLTVTSAQKNPTAFYLCASSVHRGHDYGYTFGSGTRLTVV.

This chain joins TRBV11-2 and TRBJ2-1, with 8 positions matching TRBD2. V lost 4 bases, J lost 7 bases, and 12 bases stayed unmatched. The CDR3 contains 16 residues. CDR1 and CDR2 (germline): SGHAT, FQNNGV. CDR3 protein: CASSSPSPGGPNEQFF. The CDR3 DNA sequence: TGTGCCAGCAGCTCTCCCTCCCCGGGGGGGCCGAATGAGCAGTTCTTC.

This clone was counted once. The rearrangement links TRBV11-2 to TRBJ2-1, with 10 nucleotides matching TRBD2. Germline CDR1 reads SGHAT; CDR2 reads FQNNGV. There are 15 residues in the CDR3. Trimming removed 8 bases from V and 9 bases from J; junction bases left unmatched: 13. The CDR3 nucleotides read TGTGCCAGCGCTACATTAGCGGGGGGCCATGGTGAGCAGTTCTTC. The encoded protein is CASATLAGGHGEQFF.

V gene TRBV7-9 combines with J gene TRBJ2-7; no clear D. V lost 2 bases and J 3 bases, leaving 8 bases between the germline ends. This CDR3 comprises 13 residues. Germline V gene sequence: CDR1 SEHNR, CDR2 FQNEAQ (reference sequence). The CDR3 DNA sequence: TGTGCCAGCAGCTTAAAGTCCGTCTACGAGCAGTACTTC. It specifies CASSLKSVYEQYF.

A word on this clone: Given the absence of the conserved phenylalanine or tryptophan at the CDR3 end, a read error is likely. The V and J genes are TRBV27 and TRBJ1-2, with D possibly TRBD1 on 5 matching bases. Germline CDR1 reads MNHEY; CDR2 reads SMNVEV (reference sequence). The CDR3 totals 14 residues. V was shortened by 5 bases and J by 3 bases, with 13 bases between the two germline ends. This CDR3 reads CASSAGDGYYGYTL. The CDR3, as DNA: TGTGCCAGCAGTGCCGGGGACGGTTACTATGGCTACACCCTC.

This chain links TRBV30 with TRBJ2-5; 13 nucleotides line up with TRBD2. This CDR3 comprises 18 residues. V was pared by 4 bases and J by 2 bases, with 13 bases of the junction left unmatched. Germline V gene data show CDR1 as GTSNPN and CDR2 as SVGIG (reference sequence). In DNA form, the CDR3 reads TGTGCCTGGAACCGGGCCCGGACTAGCGGGGGCCTTCAAGAGACCCAGTACTTC. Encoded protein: CAWNRARTSGGLQETQYF.

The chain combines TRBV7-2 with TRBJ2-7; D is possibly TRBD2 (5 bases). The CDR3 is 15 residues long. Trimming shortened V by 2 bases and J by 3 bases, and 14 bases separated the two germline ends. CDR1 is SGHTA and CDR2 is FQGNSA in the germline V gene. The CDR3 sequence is CASSLIAGAGYEQYF. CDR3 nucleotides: TGTGCCAGCAGCTTAATTGCGGGCGCAGGCTACGAGCAGTACTTC. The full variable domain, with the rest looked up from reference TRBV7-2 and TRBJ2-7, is GAGVSQSPSNKVTEKGKDVELRCDPISGHTALYWYRQSLGQGLEFLIYFQGNSAPDKSGLPSDRFSAERTGGSVSTLTIQRTQQEDSAVYLCASSLIAGAGYEQYFGPGTRLTVT.

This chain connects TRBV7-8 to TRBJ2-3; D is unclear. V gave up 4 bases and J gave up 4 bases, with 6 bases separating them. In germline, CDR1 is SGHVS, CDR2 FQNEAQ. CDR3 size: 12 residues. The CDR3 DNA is TGTGCCAGCAGCTCATCCGCAGATACGCAGTATTTT. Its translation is CASSSSADTQYF.

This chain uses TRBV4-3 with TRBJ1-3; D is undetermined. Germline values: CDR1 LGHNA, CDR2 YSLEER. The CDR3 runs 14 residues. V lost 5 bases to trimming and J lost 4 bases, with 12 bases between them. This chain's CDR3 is CASSLNSAGNTIYF. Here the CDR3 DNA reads TGCGCCAGCAGCTTAAACTCGGCAGGAAACACCATATATTTT.

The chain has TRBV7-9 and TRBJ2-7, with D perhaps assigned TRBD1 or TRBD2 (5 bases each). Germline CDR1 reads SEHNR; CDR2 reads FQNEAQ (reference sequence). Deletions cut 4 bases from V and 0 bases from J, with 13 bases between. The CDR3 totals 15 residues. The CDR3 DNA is TGTGCCAGCAGCTCATACCGGGACGCCTCCTACGAGCAGTACTTC. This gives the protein CASSSYRDASYEQYF.

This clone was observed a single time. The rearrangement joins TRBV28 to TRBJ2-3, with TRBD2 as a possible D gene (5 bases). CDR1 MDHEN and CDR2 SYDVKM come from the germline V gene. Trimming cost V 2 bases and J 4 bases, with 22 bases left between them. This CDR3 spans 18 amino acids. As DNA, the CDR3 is TGTGCCAGCAGTTTACCGGACTTGCGCCGCAACCCCTCAGATACGCAGTATTTT. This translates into CASSLPDLRRNPSDTQYF.

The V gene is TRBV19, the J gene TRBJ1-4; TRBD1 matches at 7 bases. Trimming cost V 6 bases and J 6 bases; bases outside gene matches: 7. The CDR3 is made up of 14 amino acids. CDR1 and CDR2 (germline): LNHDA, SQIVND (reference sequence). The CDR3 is CASSKNRGDEKLFF. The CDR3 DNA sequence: TGTGCCAGTAGCAAAAACAGGGGTGATGAAAAACTGTTTTTT.

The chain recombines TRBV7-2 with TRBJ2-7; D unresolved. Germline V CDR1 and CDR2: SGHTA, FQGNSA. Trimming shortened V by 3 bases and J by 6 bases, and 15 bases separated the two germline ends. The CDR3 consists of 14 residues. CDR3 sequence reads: CASSFPPAPGEQYF. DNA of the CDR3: TGTGCCAGCAGCTTCCCCCCCGCTCCAGGCGAGCAGTACTTC.

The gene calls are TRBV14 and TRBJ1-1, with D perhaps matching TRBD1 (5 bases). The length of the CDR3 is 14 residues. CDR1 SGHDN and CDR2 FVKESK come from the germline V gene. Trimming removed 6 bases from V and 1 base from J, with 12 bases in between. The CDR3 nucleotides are TGTGCCAGCAGACGAAATAGGGGGAACACTGAAGCTTTCTTT. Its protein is CASRRNRGNTEAFF.

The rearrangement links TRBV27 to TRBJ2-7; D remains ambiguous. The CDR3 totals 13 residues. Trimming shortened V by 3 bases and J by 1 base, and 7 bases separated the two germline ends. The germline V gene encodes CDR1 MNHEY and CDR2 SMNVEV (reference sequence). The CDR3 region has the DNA TGTGCCAGCAGTTTTTTAGGGTCCTACGAGCAGTACTTC. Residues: CASSFLGSYEQYF.

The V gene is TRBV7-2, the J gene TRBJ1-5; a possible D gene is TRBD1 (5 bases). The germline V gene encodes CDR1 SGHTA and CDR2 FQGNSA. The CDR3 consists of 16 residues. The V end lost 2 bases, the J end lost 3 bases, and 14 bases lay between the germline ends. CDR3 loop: CASSLRLGQPNQPQHF. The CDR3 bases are TGTGCCAGCAGCTTAAGGTTGGGGCAGCCCAATCAGCCCCAGCATTTT.